This T cell receptor beta chain was profiled in a study of cytotoxic CD8 clonotypes in ibrutinib-treated CLL. Trimming at V came to 0 bases and at J to 7 bases, leaving 3 bases not matched to a gene. CDR3 length equals 13 residues. The germline V gene encodes CDR1 SGHRS and CDR2 YFSETQ. Frozen PBMC stocks contributed approximately 2.1 micrograms of genomic DNA to the TCR beta libraries. Researchers set a sequencing depth target of 1 in 200,000 to 1 in 1 million T cells. Profiling relied on immunoSEQ multiplex PCR, and the TCRdb table lists in-frame clones only, not all of them. The sample gives about 29,000 clones, 85% of which show up once; roughly 8% is in the top ten.

This specimen consisted of PBMCs, obtained after 24 months of ibrutinib treatment. The V gene is TRBV5-1, the J gene TRBJ2-5; 7 bases fit TRBD1. This TCR was recovered from a human donor with chronic lymphocytic leukemia. CDR3 nucleotide sequence: TGCGCCAGCAGCTTGGAAGACAGGGCGACCCAGTACTTC. Protein: CASSLEDRATQYF.